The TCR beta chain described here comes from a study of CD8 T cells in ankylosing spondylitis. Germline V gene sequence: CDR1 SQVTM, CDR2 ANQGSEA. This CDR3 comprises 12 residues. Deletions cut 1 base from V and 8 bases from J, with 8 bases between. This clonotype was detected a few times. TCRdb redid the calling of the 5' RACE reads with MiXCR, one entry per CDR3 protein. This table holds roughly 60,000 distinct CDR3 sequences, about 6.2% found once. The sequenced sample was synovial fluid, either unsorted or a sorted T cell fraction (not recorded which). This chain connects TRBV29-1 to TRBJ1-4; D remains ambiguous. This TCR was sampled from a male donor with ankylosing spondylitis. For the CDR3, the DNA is TGCAGCGTTGAAGTGGGCAGCGAAAAACTGTTTTTT. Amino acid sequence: CSVEVGSEKLFF. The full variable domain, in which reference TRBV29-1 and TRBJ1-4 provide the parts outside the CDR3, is SAVISQKPSRDICQRGTSLTIQCQVDSQVTMMFWYRQQPGQSLTLIATANQGSEATYESGFVIDKFPISRPNLTFSTLTVSNMSPEDSSIYLCSVEVGSEKLFFGSGTQLSVL.